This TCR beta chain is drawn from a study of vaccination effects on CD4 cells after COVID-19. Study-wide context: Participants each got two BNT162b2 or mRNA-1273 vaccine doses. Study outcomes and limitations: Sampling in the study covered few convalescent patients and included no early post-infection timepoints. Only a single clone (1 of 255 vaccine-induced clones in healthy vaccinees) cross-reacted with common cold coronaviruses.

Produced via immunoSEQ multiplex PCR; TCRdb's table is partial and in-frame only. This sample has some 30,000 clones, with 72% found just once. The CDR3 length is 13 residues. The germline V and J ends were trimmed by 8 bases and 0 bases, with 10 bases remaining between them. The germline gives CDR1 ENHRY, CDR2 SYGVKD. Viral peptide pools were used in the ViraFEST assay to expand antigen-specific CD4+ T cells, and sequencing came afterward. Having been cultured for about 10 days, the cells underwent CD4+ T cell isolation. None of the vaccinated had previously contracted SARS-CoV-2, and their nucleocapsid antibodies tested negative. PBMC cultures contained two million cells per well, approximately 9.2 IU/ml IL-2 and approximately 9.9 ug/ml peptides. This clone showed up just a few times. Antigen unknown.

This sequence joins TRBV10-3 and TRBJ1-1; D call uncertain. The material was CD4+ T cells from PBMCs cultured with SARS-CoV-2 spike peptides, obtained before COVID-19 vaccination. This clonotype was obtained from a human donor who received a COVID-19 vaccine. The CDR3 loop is CAIQQLMNTEAFF. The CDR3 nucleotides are TGTGCCATCCAACAGCTTATGAACACTGAAGCTTTCTTT.